This TCR beta chain was recorded in a study of T cells in Graves' hyperthyroidism and ophthalmopathy. Across the study: At the time of initial diagnosis and before any treatment, peripheral blood was collected.

This clonotype came up a few times. The blood was taken when hyperthyroidism was first diagnosed, before any ophthalmopathy symptoms showed up. PBMCs stemmed from around 10 ml fresh peripheral blood. Germline V gives CDR1 LGHDT, CDR2 YNNKEL (reference sequence). The CDR3 length is 12 residues. V was clipped by 4 bases and J by 7 bases, with 10 bases between them. What was amplified from RNA transcripts were TCR beta CDR3 regions. The HTBI primer set drove a first-round RT-PCR of the TCR CDR3. TCRdb re-derived calls from the multiplex PCR reads in MiXCR, one entry per CDR3 protein. The sample has fewer than 900,000 distinct CDR3 sequences; around a sixth are singletons.

The chain couples TRBV3-1 to TRBJ1-2, with no clear D. Source material: blood. The clonotype originates from a woman aged 45-65 years with Graves' hyperthyroidism that later progressed to Graves' ophthalmopathy. The CDR3 reads CASSPPYGGYTF. The CDR3, as DNA: TGTGCCAGCAGCCCCCCCTACGGTGGCTACACCTTC. The whole variable domain, filled in from reference TRBV3-1 and TRBJ1-2, reads DTAVSQTPKYLVTQMGNDKSIKCEQNLGHDTMYWYKQDSKKFLKIMFSYNNKELIINETVPNRFSPKSPDKAHLNLHINSLELGDSAVYFCASSPPYGGYTFGSGTRLTVV.